A selection of T cell receptor beta chains follows, all from one sample in a study of blood T cell repertoires in COVID-19. Sequencing used immunoSEQ multiplex PCR; TCRdb keeps in-frame clones, though not all of them. The table has roughly 250,000 clones, about 87% seen once. Sequenced: PBMCs or T cells enriched from blood (not recorded which). These receptors all come from a woman in her forties or fifties who had recovered from COVID-19. Each CDR3 is given with its conserved first and last residue. The D gene is left open where the match is weak. Clone size appears in some rows only: once, few, many, or a class for an expanded clone.

16	NA	few	TRBV19	TRBJ1-4	CASSDPRGESNEKLFF	TGTGCCAGTAGCGATCCTCGGGGGGAATCTAATGAAAAACTGTTTTTT
16	TRBD1	NA	TRBV5-1	TRBJ1-4	CASSLGPGQGEEKLFF	TGCGCCAGCAGCTTAGGCCCTGGACAGGGTGAGGAAAAACTGTTTTTT
17	TRBD2	NA	TRBV18	TRBJ2-7	CASSPGLAGENPPEQYF	TGTGCCAGCTCACCGGGACTAGCGGGAGAGAACCCCCCCGAGCAGTACTTC
15	NA	NA	TRBV9	TRBJ2-1	CASSVDGSFYNEQFF	TGTGCCAGCAGCGTAGACGGGAGCTTTTACAATGAGCAGTTCTTC
15	TRBD1	once	TRBV10-1	TRBJ2-7	CASSRLRDRAWEQYF	TGCGCCAGCAGCCGTTTGCGGGACAGGGCGTGGGAGCAGTACTTC
20	NA	NA	TRBV6-1	TRBJ2-2	CASSVRWGDTTGSRPGELFF	TGTGCCAGCAGTGTTAGATGGGGGGATACGACAGGGAGTCGTCCCGGGGAGCTGTTTTTT
18	NA	NA	TRBV19	TRBJ2-4	CASSIEDSVGLAKNIQYF	TGTGCCAGTAGTATAGAGGATAGCGTAGGACTAGCCAAAAACATTCAGTACTTC
14	TRBD1	NA	TRBV7-6	TRBJ2-2	CASSTGQGAGELFF	TGTGCCAGCAGCACAGGACAGGGGGCCGGGGAGCTGTTTTTT
14	TRBD1	NA	TRBV6-5	TRBJ1-6	CASNTGTGASPLHF	TGTGCCAGCAATACCGGGACAGGGGCTTCACCCCTCCACTTT
14	TRBD2	NA	TRBV9	TRBJ2-1	CASSAGLAGNEQFF	TGTGCCAGCAGCGCCGGACTAGCGGGCAATGAGCAGTTCTTC
12	NA	once	TRBV27	TRBJ1-5	CASSLGFGPQHF	TGTGCCAGCAGTTTGGGCTTCGGGCCCCAGCATTTT
14	TRBD2	NA	TRBV5-4	TRBJ2-1	CASSLAGLYNEQFF	TGTGCCAGCAGCCTAGCGGGACTCTACAATGAGCAGTTCTTC
11	NA	NA	TRBV6-5	TRBJ1-2	CASTANYGYTF	TGTGCCAGCACAGCTAACTATGGCTACACCTTC
15	NA	NA	TRBV5-1	TRBJ2-1	CASSLTGVMDNEQFF	TGCGCCAGCAGCTTGACGGGAGTGATGGACAATGAGCAGTTCTTC
13	NA	NA	TRBV4-1	TRBJ1-2	CASSQDLSPGYTF	TGCGCCAGCAGCCAAGATCTGAGTCCGGGCTACACCTTC
15	NA	NA	TRBV5-1	TRBJ2-2	CASSLSTSQTGELFF	TGCGCCAGCAGCTTGTCGACTTCCCAAACCGGGGAGCTGTTTTTT
16	TRBD2	NA	TRBV24-1	TRBJ2-3	CATSDPVAGGTDTQYF	TGTGCCACCAGTGACCCGGTAGCGGGAGGTACAGATACGCAGTATTTT
15	TRBD2	NA	TRBV20-1	TRBJ2-5	CSASWSSGTQETQYF	TGCAGTGCTAGTTGGTCTAGCGGAACTCAAGAGACCCAGTACTTC
13	TRBD1	NA	TRBV30	TRBJ1-1	CAWLGQGRTEAFF	TGTGCCTGGCTCGGACAGGGGCGAACTGAAGCTTTCTTT
14	TRBD1	NA	TRBV5-1	TRBJ1-2	CASSREWTGIGYTF	TGCGCCAGCAGCCGAGAATGGACAGGGATAGGCTACACCTTC
16	NA	NA	TRBV9	TRBJ2-1	CASSRTGRGESNEQFF	TGTGCCAGCAGCCGGACGGGGAGGGGGGAGAGCAATGAGCAGTTCTTC
17	TRBD2	NA	TRBV5-4	TRBJ2-3	CASSLRRGRGGTDTQYF	TGTGCCAGCAGCTTGCGGCGCGGGAGAGGGGGCACAGATACGCAGTATTTT
15	TRBD1	NA	TRBV28	TRBJ1-1	CASSSPGQGPTEAFF	TGTGCCAGCAGTTCCCCGGGACAGGGTCCCACTGAAGCTTTCTTT
14	TRBD1	NA	TRBV18	TRBJ2-1	CASLGQGPDNEQFF	TGTGCCAGCCTCGGACAGGGCCCTGACAATGAGCAGTTCTTC
15	TRBD2	NA	TRBV27	TRBJ2-1	CASSLRLANHNEQFF	TGTGCCAGCAGTTTACGACTAGCGAACCACAATGAGCAGTTCTTC
13	NA	NA	TRBV18	TRBJ1-5	CASSTWTDQPQHF	TGTGCCAGCTCAACATGGACAGATCAGCCCCAGCATTTT
15	TRBD2	NA	TRBV11-1	TRBJ2-1	CASSSLAGGGNEQFF	TGTGCCAGCAGCTCACTAGCGGGAGGGGGTAATGAGCAGTTCTTC
16	TRBD1	NA	TRBV10-2	TRBJ2-7	CASSASEWGQNYEQYF	TGCGCCAGCAGTGCTTCGGAGTGGGGACAGAACTACGAGCAGTACTTC
18	NA	NA	TRBV4-2	TRBJ2-6	CASSQIAGWSSGANVLTF	TGTGCCAGCAGCCAGATCGCTGGATGGAGCTCTGGGGCCAACGTCCTGACTTTC
18	NA	NA	TRBV5-4	TRBJ2-2	CASSPLSGGAVLTGELFF	TGTGCCAGCAGCCCTCTCTCGGGGGGCGCGGTCCTCACCGGGGAGCTGTTTTTT
18	TRBD2	few	TRBV5-1	TRBJ2-2	CASSLAVLAGKNTGELFF	TGCGCCAGCAGCTTGGCCGTACTAGCGGGGAAGAACACCGGGGAGCTGTTTTTT
15	NA	NA	TRBV11-2	TRBJ2-5	CASSPGPDLGETQYF	TGTGCCAGCAGCCCTGGGCCCGACCTCGGAGAGACCCAGTACTTC
12	NA	once	TRBV2	TRBJ2-7	CASSGGYYEQYF	TGTGCCAGCTCCGGCGGCTACTACGAGCAGTACTTC
15	NA	NA	TRBV18	TRBJ2-2	CASSQDRTNTGELFF	TGTGCCAGCTCCCAAGACAGGACCAACACCGGGGAGCTGTTTTTT
15	TRBD1	NA	TRBV18	TRBJ2-5	CASSPGTGSRETQYF	TGTGCCAGCTCCCCTGGGACAGGCTCCCGAGAGACCCAGTACTTC
14	NA	NA	TRBV6-5	TRBJ2-7	CASSYNPSENEQYF	TGTGCCAGCAGTTATAACCCTAGCGAAAACGAGCAGTACTTC
19	NA	NA	TRBV3-1/TRBV3-2	TRBJ1-2	CASSPISDGTTIPRYGYTF	TGTGCCAGCAGCCCGATTTCCGACGGGACAACTATCCCTAGGTATGGCTACACCTTC
11	NA	NA	TRBV27	TRBJ2-2	CASILTGELFF	TGTGCCAGCATCCTCACCGGGGAGCTGTTTTTT
15	NA	once	TRBV2	TRBJ1-4	CASSDAGALGEKLFF	TGTGCCAGCAGTGATGCGGGGGCTTTAGGTGAAAAACTGTTTTTT
16	NA	NA	TRBV15	TRBJ2-2	CATSPGKSANTGELFF	TGTGCCACCAGCCCAGGGAAGTCTGCGAACACCGGGGAGCTGTTTTTT
16	NA	NA	TRBV7-2	TRBJ2-5	CASSLGTVMYQETQYF	TGTGCCAGCAGCTTAGGGACAGTGATGTACCAAGAGACCCAGTACTTC
19	TRBD2	NA	TRBV7-9	TRBJ2-1	CASSSPQGLSGRPMDEQFF	TGTGCCAGCAGCTCACCGCAGGGGCTCAGCGGGAGGCCCATGGATGAGCAGTTCTTC
15	TRBD2	NA	TRBV27	TRBJ2-7	CASSPNPSGRGEQYF	TGTGCCAGCAGCCCCAACCCCAGCGGGAGAGGTGAGCAGTACTTC
11	NA	once	TRBV6-1	TRBJ2-5	CASSEGGTAHF	TGTGCCAGCAGTGAAGGGGGCACAGCCCACTTC
18	TRBD1	NA	TRBV5-3	TRBJ2-2	CARSLGPWTGWNTGELFF	TGTGCCAGAAGCTTAGGGCCCTGGACAGGGTGGAACACCGGGGAGCTGTTTTTT
14	NA	NA	TRBV30	TRBJ1-4	CAWTGQSTNEKLFF	TGTGCCTGGACTGGACAGTCAACTAATGAAAAACTGTTTTTT
15	NA	NA	TRBV30	TRBJ2-6	CAWGRGNNGANVLTF	TGTGCCTGGGGGCGAGGGAATAATGGGGCCAACGTCCTGACTTTC
18	NA	NA	TRBV13	TRBJ1-1	CASSSQWVTDTLNTEAFF	TGTGCCAGCAGCTCCCAGTGGGTGACAGACACATTGAACACTGAAGCTTTCTTT
14	NA	NA	TRBV30	TRBJ1-2	CAWSGDTTNYGYTF	TGTGCCTGGAGTGGGGACACAACTAACTATGGCTACACCTTC
15	TRBD1	NA	TRBV15	TRBJ1-5	CATSRRQGSAQPQHF	TGTGCCACCAGCAGAAGACAGGGGAGCGCTCAGCCCCAGCATTTT
15	TRBD1	NA	TRBV29-1	TRBJ2-6	CSVLDRVAGANVLTF	TGCAGCGTCCTGGACAGGGTGGCAGGGGCCAACGTCCTGACTTTC